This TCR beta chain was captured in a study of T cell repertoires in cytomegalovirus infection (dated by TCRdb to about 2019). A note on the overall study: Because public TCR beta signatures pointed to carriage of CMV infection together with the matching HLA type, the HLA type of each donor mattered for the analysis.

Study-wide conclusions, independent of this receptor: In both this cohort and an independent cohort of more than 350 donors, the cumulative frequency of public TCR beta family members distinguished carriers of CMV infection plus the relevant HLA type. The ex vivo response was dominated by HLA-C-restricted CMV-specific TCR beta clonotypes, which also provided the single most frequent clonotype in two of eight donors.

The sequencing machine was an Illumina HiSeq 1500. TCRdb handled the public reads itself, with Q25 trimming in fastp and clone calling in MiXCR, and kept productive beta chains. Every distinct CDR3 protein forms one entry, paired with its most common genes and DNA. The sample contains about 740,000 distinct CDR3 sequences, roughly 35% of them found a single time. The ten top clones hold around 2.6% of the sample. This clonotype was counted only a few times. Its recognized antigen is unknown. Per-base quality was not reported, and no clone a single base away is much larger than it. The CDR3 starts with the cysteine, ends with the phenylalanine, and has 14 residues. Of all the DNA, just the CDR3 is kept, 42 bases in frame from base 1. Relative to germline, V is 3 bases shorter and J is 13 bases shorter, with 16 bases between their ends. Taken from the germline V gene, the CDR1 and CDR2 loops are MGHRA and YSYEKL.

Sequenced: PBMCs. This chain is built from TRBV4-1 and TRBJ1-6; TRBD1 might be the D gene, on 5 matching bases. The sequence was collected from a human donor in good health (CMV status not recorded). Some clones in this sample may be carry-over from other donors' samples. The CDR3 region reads CASSHPQGLVPLHF. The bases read TGCGCCAGCAGCCATCCTCAGGGTTTAGTCCCCCTCCACTTT.